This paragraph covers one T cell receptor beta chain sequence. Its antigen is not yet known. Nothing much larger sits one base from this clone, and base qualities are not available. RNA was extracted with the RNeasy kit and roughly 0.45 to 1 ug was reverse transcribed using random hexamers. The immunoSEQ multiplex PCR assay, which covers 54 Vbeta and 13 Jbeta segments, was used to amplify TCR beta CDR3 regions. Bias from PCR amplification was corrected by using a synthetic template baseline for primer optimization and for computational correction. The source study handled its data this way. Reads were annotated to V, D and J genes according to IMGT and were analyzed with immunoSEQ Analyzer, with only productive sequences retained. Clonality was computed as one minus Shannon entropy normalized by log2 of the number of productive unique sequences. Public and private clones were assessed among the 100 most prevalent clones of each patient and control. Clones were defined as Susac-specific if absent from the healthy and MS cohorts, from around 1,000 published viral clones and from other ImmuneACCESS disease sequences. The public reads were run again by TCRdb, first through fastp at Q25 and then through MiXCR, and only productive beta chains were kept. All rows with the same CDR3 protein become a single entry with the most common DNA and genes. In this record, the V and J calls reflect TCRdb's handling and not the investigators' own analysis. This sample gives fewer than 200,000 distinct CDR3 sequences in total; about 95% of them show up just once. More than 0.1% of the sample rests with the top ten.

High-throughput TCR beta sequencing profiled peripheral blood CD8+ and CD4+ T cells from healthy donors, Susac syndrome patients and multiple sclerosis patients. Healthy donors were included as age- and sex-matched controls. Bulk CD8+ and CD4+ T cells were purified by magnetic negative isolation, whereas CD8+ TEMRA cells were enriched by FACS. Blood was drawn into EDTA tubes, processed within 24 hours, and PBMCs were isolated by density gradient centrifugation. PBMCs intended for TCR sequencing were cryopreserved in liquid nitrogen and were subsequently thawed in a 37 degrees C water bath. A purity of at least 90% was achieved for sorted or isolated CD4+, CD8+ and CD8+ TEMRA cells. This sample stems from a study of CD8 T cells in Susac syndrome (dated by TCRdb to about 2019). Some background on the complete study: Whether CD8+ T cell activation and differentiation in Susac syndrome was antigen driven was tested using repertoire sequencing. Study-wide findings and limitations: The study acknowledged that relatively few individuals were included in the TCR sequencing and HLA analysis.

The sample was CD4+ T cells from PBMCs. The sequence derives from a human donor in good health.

The sequence in DNA is TGTGCCACCGCCGGCGGAGGGGGCACCGGGGAGCTGTTTTTT. Its protein is CATAGGGGTGELFF. This chain is built from TRBV11-3 and TRBJ2-2; the D region is possibly TRBD1 or TRBD2, each matching across 6 bases. For CDR1 and CDR2, the germline V gene lists SGHNT and YENEEA. Cut back by 10 bases and 4 bases, the V and J ends lie 16 bases apart. There are 14 amino acids in the CDR3, from cysteine to phenylalanine inclusive. Only the CDR3 region is kept as DNA, spanning 42 bases read in frame from base 1.